The present TCR beta chain was sequenced within a study of blood T cell repertoires in COVID-19 (dated by TCRdb to about 2020). A note on the overall study: The collaborator samples originated in the United States, Italy and Spain and spanned the acute and convalescent phases of COVID-19. The prospective study material was composed of cDNA or gDNA derived from T cells, B-cell-depleted T cells, or PBMCs. Subjects who had been exposed to COVID-19, were actively infected with it, or had recovered from it provided the deeply sampled blood TCRbeta repertoires that made up the dataset. The repertoires were released in a freely available public database intended as a resource for research on the immune response to SARS-CoV-2. The samples were drawn from two sources: the first 160 participants of the ongoing ImmuneRACE study, and fewer than 1,500 subjects contributed by 6 global collaborators. Nearly every sample came with metadata listing a de-identified subject ID, COVID-19 status, age in years and sex. HLA class I and class II types, where available, came from metadata supplied by the sample provider rather than from assay-based typing. Here is what the overall study found, with its caveats: The quantity of clinical and demographic metadata differed by source and by participant and was supplied without curation.

CDR1 MNHEY and CDR2 SVGAGI were looked up in the germline V gene. Germline trimming: 2 bases from V, 9 bases from J; junction bases outside gene matches: 4. Measured from the cysteine to the phenylalanine, the CDR3 is 13 residues long. Of the read, only the CDR3 DNA is kept; its 39 bases are in frame from base 1. At one collaborating source in Seattle, patients were enrolled during active infection and were followed longitudinally through the course of disease. Whole blood was collected in K2EDTA tubes by collaborating institutions according to the institutions' own protocols. Collaborator samples were shipped for TCRbeta analysis as frozen whole blood, isolated PBMCs, or DNA extracted from either sample type. TCRbeta CDR3 regions were amplified from genomic DNA using the immunoSEQ Assay, a bias-controlled multiplex PCR. The original pipeline was this. Nucleated cell counts per sample were estimated from amplification of reference gene primers within the assay. Sequence reads were collapsed and filtered to measure the absolute abundance of every unique TCRbeta CDR3 rearrangement. Productive Simpson clonality was computed per sample as the square root of Simpson's diversity index over productive rearrangements. Drawn from immuneACCESS, this table holds only the in-frame rearrangements with V and J called that TCRdb kept. Clones are partly lost; checked studies trace under half to an unresolved V gene and leave the rest unexplained. V and J calls plus clone size are reproduced from that table; the DNA served to infer D and trimming. In this sample the table shows 150,000 to 190,000 clones, 70% to 90% of which occur a single time. The ten top clones hold less than 10% of the sample.

Of note for this clone: Its antigen remains undetermined. Base qualities are missing; no much larger clone stands one base away.

Sequenced sample: peripheral blood. The sequence was obtained from a woman between 55 and 75 years old with COVID-19, enrolled during active disease. The chain uses TRBV6-5 and TRBJ1-5; 7 bases in the junction line up with TRBD1. CDR3 loop: CASSYDRAAPQHF. The DNA reads TGTGCCAGCAGTTACGACAGGGCGGCGCCCCAGCATTTT.